Each of the 8 T cell receptor beta chains below was sequenced from the same sample in a study of blood T cell repertoires in COVID-19. Libraries were prepared by immunoSEQ multiplex PCR; TCRdb keeps only in-frame clonotypes and omits some of them. The data contain 150,000 to 180,000 clones, roughly 80% of them singletons. The sample comprised peripheral blood. These TCRs come from a man aged 55 to 70 with acute or convalescent COVID-19.

The rearrangement links TRBV20-1 to TRBJ2-3, with 8 bases aligning to TRBD2. Germline-derived CDR1 and CDR2 are DFQATT and SNEGSKA (reference sequence). The J segment lost 8 bases and the V segment lost 6 bases, leaving 4 bases of the junction unmatched. The CDR3 is 11 amino acids. CDR3 loop: CSARLASTQYF. In nucleotides, the CDR3 is TGCAGTGCGCGACTAGCGTCTACGCAGTATTTT.

The V gene is TRBV24-1, the J gene TRBJ2-7, with 9 bases lining up with TRBD1. This CDR3 comprises 16 residues. Germline CDR1 and CDR2: KGHDR and SFDVKD. The junction had 5 bases not matched to a gene; V was cut back by 3 bases and J by 0 bases. CDR3 sequence reads: CATSDTGDRASYEQYF. CDR3 nucleotide sequence: TGTGCCACCAGTGATACTGGGGACAGGGCCTCCTACGAGCAGTACTTC.

The V gene is TRBV19, the J gene TRBJ1-2; TRBD1 matches at 9 bases. In germline, CDR1 is LNHDA, CDR2 SQIVND (reference sequence). V was pared by 3 bases and J by 4 bases, with 9 bases of the junction left unmatched. The CDR3 has 16 amino acids. In DNA form, the CDR3 reads TGTGCCAGTAGTATTTCAACCGGGGACAGGGTCTATGGCTACACCTTC. It is translated as CASSISTGDRVYGYTF.

This chain uses TRBV2 with TRBJ1-1; TRBD1 agrees at 8 bases. In germline, CDR1 is SNHLY, CDR2 FYNNEI. Unmatched junction bases numbered 12, after V lost 8 bases and J lost 10 bases. This CDR3 has 13 residues. This CDR3 reads CASEDRGDQGAFF. The CDR3 region has the DNA TGTGCCAGCGAAGACAGGGGAGACCAGGGAGCTTTCTTT.

The chain is built from TRBV2 and TRBJ1-4; 8 nucleotides agree with TRBD1. Germline V CDR1 and CDR2: SNHLY, FYNNEI. After removal of 4 bases from V and 14 bases from J, the junction contained 3 bases not matched to a gene. This CDR3 spans 11 amino acids. The CDR3 is CASSGTGWLFF. DNA of the CDR3: TGTGCCAGCAGTGGGACAGGGTGGCTGTTTTTT.

This clone was observed a few times. V usage is TRBV19 and J usage is TRBJ2-7, with 9 bases aligning to TRBD1. This CDR3 is built from 15 residues. V shed 5 bases, J shed 4 bases, and the junction held 9 bases outside the gene matches. The germline V gene encodes CDR1 LNHDA and CDR2 SQIVND (reference sequence). CDR3 sequence: CASSVLQGAGYEQYF. CDR3 coding DNA: TGTGCCAGTAGTGTGCTACAGGGGGCCGGGTACGAGCAGTACTTC.

The chain joins TRBV6-5 to TRBJ2-5, with 10 bases lining up with TRBD1. V trimming: 5 bases; J trimming: 4 bases; junction bases outside the gene matches: 7. The CDR3 covers 15 residues. CDR1 and CDR2 (germline): MNHEY, SVGAGI. CDR3 region: CASSQGQGRGETQYF. The CDR3 nucleotides are TGTGCCAGCAGTCAGGGACAGGGGAGGGGAGAGACCCAGTACTTC.

V and J are TRBV5-4 and TRBJ1-3; D is possibly TRBD1 (5 bases). Looked up from germline, CDR1 is SGHNT and CDR2 is YYREEE (reference sequence). The V gene lost 3 bases and the J gene lost 3 bases, with 16 bases spanning the gap. This CDR3 is built from 16 residues. DNA for the CDR3: TGTGCCAGCAGCTCCTACGGCAGGGATCATGGAAACACCATATATTTT. It codes for CASSSYGRDHGNTIYF.